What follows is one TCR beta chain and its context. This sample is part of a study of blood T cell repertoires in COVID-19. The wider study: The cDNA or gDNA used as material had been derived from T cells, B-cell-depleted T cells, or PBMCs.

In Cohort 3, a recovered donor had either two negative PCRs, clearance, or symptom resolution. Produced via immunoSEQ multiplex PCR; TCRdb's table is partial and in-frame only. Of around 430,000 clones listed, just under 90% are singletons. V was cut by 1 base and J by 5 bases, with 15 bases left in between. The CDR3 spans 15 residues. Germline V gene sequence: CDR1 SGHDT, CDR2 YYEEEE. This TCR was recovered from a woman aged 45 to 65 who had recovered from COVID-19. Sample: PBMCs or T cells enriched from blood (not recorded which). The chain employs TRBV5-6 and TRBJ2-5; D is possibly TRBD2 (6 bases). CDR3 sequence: CASSLRSFLAETQYF. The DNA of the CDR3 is TGTGCCAGCAGCTTGAGATCTTTCCTAGCGGAGACCCAGTACTTC.